The T cell receptor (beta chain) under discussion was sequenced for a study of blood T cells in healthy people across ages. General study findings and limits: Higher naive T cell percentage went strongly together with higher TCR beta diversity.

As to this clonotype: No antigen is known for it.

Then a second PCR, running about 6 to 11 cycles, was carried out with a sample-barcoded 5' primer and a J-beta primer mix. TCRdb reprocessed the 5' RACE reads via MiXCR and lists one record per CDR3 protein. The sample includes 540,000 or so distinct CDR3 sequences, about 25% of them seen just once. These data also featured in a second study, about T cells of mothers and their children. As that report states: Related mother-child pairs showed slightly, non-significantly higher overlap than unrelated pairs.

This TCR derives from a boy between 10 and 17 years old in good health. Sequenced sample: blood.

The CDR3 loop reads CSARRLGGLAGTEETQYF. The CDR3 coding sequence is TGCAGTGCTAGAAGATTAGGCGGACTAGCGGGGACCGAAGAGACCCAGTACTTC. The chain combines TRBV20-1 with TRBJ2-5, with 12 bases matching TRBD2. J lost 3 bases, V lost 2 bases, and 13 bases had no gene match. This CDR3 has 18 residues. Germline assignment: CDR1 DFQATT and CDR2 SNEGSKA (reference sequence).